Below, 20 T cell receptor beta chains from the same sample are listed, as sequenced in a study of blood T cell repertoires in COVID-19. Sequenced by immunoSEQ multiplex PCR; TCRdb stores in-frame clones only, minus some. This table has more than 350,000 clones, more than 75% appearing once. Material for sequencing was PBMCs or T cells enriched from blood (not recorded which). These receptors came from a woman in her forties or fifties who had recovered from COVID-19.

The CDR3 region is CASSLGDRGSLSEQYF. The DNA of the CDR3 is TGTGCCAGCAGCTTAGGAGACAGGGGTTCCCTATCGGAGCAGTACTTC. The chain is built from TRBV13 and TRBJ2-7, with 8 bases matching TRBD1. The trim removed 0 bases at V and 7 bases at J, leaving 11 bases unmatched. The CDR3 is 16 residues long. Germline V gene lookup returns CDR1 PRHDT and CDR2 FYEKMQ (reference sequence).

This clone was seen only once. The chain joins TRBV3-1 (or the pseudogene TRBV3-2) to TRBJ1-5; 10 bases are a match to TRBD1. Germline V lookup: CDR1 LGHDT, CDR2 YNNKEL (reference sequence). The CDR3 is 15 residues long. V shed 6 bases and J 7 bases; nucleotides not matched to a gene: 9. This chain's CDR3 is CASSAGTGERQPQHF. The CDR3, as DNA: TGTGCCAGCAGTGCCGGGACAGGGGAGCGCCAGCCCCAGCATTTT.

This clone was found once. The chain employs TRBV30 and TRBJ1-2; D ambiguous. The V end lost 1 base, the J end lost 7 bases, and 7 bases lay between the germline ends. The CDR3 extends over 11 amino acids. Germline-derived CDR1 and CDR2 are GTSNPN and SVGIG (reference sequence). The CDR3 region has the DNA TGTGCCTGGAGTGACAACCTTGGCTACACCTTC. Its protein is CAWSDNLGYTF.

The chain couples TRBV29-1 to TRBJ1-2; unclear D gene. V was clipped by 4 bases and J by 4 bases, with 16 bases between them. The germline CDR1 and CDR2 sequences are SQVTM and ANQGSEA. The CDR3 spans 14 residues. CDR3 sequence reads: CSVVEDSYAYGYTF. The CDR3 region has the DNA TGCAGCGTTGTAGAGGACTCTTACGCCTATGGCTACACCTTC.

This chain joins TRBV3-1 (or the pseudogene TRBV3-2) and TRBJ1-2, with unresolved D. Trimming left V 0 bases short and J 0 bases short, with 8 bases between. Looked up from germline, CDR1 is LGHDT and CDR2 is YNNKEL (reference sequence). The CDR3 covers 15 residues. The CDR3: CASSQDVQANYGYTF. The CDR3 DNA follows: TGTGCCAGCAGCCAAGATGTGCAGGCTAACTATGGCTACACCTTC.

The rearrangement uses TRBV5-4 and TRBJ2-3; the match to TRBD2 covers 10 bases. Germline V gene data show CDR1 as SGHNT and CDR2 as YYREEE (reference sequence). This CDR3 has 14 residues. The V segment lost 10 bases and the J segment 4 bases; nucleotides outside the gene matches: 9. This CDR3 is CAGKAGGQADTQYF. CDR3 bases: TGTGCCGGAAAAGCGGGGGGGCAAGCAGATACGCAGTATTTT.

V usage is TRBV19 and J usage is TRBJ2-1; TRBD2 agrees at 11 bases. CDR3 length equals 15 residues. The germline gives CDR1 LNHDA, CDR2 SQIVND (reference sequence). V gave up 1 base and J gave up 8 bases; unmatched junction bases: 4. The CDR3 protein is CASSIGLAGGYEQFF. DNA for the CDR3: TGTGCCAGTAGTATAGGGCTAGCGGGGGGCTATGAGCAGTTCTTC. The full variable domain, rest sourced from reference TRBV19 and TRBJ2-1, is DGGITQSPKYLFRKEGQNVTLSCEQNLNHDAMYWYRQDPGQGLRLIYYSQIVNDFQKGDIAEGYSVSREKKESFPLTVTSAQKNPTAFYLCASSIGLAGGYEQFFGPGTRLTVL.

This chain joins TRBV14 and TRBJ1-2; D might be TRBD1 (5 bases). The CDR3 spans 15 residues. The ends were cut back, 0 bases at V and 8 bases at J, with 16 bases in the middle. Germline values: CDR1 SGHDN, CDR2 FVKESK. For the CDR3, the DNA is TGTGCCAGCAGCCAAGATTGGCCAGGGTATAACGGCTACACCTTC. Translated: CASSQDWPGYNGYTF. Full variable domain (missing parts from reference TRBV14 and TRBJ1-2): EAGVTQFPSHSVIEKGQTVTLRCDPISGHDNLYWYRRVMGKEIKFLLHFVKESKQDESGMPNNRFLAERTGGTYSTLKVQPAELEDSGVYFCASSQDWPGYNGYTFGSGTRLTVV.

This chain uses TRBV7-9 with TRBJ1-3; TRBD1 matches at 10 bases. Looked up from germline, CDR1 is SEHNR and CDR2 is FQNEAQ (reference sequence). The CDR3 contains 16 residues. With V trimmed by 4 bases and J by 3 bases, 6 bases remained unmatched. The CDR3 nucleotides read TGTGCCAGCAGCTCCAGACAGGGGGCGCTTGGAAACACCATATATTTT. It codes for CASSSRQGALGNTIYF.

This chain uses TRBV6-5 with TRBJ2-1, with TRBD2 as a possible D gene (6 bases). The ends were cut back, 5 bases at V and 0 bases at J, with 11 bases in the middle. Looked up from germline, CDR1 is MNHEY and CDR2 is SVGAGI. CDR3 size: 15 residues. The CDR3 coding sequence is TGTGCCAGCAGTCAGGGACTTCACTCCTACAATGAGCAGTTCTTC. The encoded protein is CASSQGLHSYNEQFF.

The V gene is TRBV9, the J gene TRBJ1-2; maybe TRBD1 (6 bases). CDR3 length: 13 amino acids. Germline V gene lookup returns CDR1 SGDLS and CDR2 YYNGEE. V dropped 6 bases and J dropped 8 bases, with 17 bases sitting between them. This CDR3 reads CASTQTGVAGYTF. The CDR3 DNA reads as TGTGCCAGCACCCAGACAGGAGTGGCCGGCTACACCTTC.

The genes are TRBV28 and TRBJ1-1; D might be TRBD1 (6 bases). CDR3 size: 15 residues. The germline V and J ends were trimmed by 5 bases and 1 base, with 14 bases remaining between them. Per the germline V gene, CDR1 is MDHEN and CDR2 is SYDVKM. The CDR3 sequence: CASSGASQGNTEAFF. The CDR3 DNA is TGTGCCAGCAGTGGGGCCTCACAGGGGAACACTGAAGCTTTCTTT. Drawing the rest from reference TRBV28 and TRBJ1-1, the complete variable domain is DVKVTQSSRYLVKRTGEKVFLECVQDMDHENMFWYRQDPGLGLRLIYFSYDVKMKEKGDIPEGYSVSREKKERFSLILESASTNQTSMYLCASSGASQGNTEAFFGQGTRLTVV.

This chain uses TRBV13 with TRBJ1-2, with 7 bases fitting TRBD1. The CDR3 loop spans 13 amino acids. J gave up 8 bases and V 4 bases, and 7 bases lay outside the gene matches. Germline values: CDR1 PRHDT, CDR2 FYEKMQ (reference sequence). As DNA, the CDR3 is TGTGCCAGCAGCTCGAACAGGGGTTGGGGCTACACCTTC. It is translated as CASSSNRGWGYTF.

The chain employs TRBV10-3 and TRBJ2-2, with TRBD1 matching 9 bases. The CDR3 sequence is 16 residues long. The V and J ends lost 4 bases and 4 bases, in that order; junction bases with no gene match: 7. The germline CDR1 and CDR2 sequences are ENHRY and SYGVKD. The chain's CDR3 is CAISGGQGRSTGELFF. The CDR3 DNA is TGTGCCATCAGTGGGGGACAGGGTCGAAGCACCGGGGAGCTGTTTTTT.

The chain has TRBV5-1 and TRBJ1-4, with 7 nucleotides matching TRBD1. Germline values: CDR1 SGHRS, CDR2 YFSETQ. After removal of 4 bases from V and 3 bases from J, the junction contained 6 bases not matched to a gene. The CDR3 is 15 amino acids. CDR3 residues: CASSLGTAANEKLFF. The CDR3 bases are TGCGCCAGCAGCCTCGGGACAGCGGCTAATGAAAAACTGTTTTTT.

The chain has TRBV27 and TRBJ1-2, with 9 bases matching TRBD1. J was trimmed by 2 bases and V by 6 bases; bases with no gene match: 16. The CDR3 is made up of 18 amino acids. Per germline, CDR1 MNHEY and CDR2 SMNVEV (reference sequence). The CDR3 spells CASRLKSLGTGRNYGYTF. The CDR3 DNA reads as TGTGCCAGCAGACTAAAATCGCTGGGGACAGGGAGGAACTATGGCTACACCTTC.

V gene TRBV18 combines with J gene TRBJ1-1, with no clear D. V lost 3 bases and J 1 base, leaving 9 bases between the germline ends. CDR1 and CDR2 from the germline V gene are KGHSH and LQKENI. This CDR3 is 14 amino acids long. The CDR3 is CASSPSGENTEAFF. In DNA form, the CDR3 reads TGTGCCAGCTCACCGTCGGGAGAGAACACTGAAGCTTTCTTT.

The rearrangement joins TRBV9 to TRBJ2-2, with 10 bases matching TRBD1. Germline CDR1 is SGDLS and CDR2 is YYNGEE. The CDR3 spans 17 residues. V gave up 7 bases and J gave up 5 bases; unmatched junction bases: 14. The CDR3 bases are TGTGCCAGCTCGGCGGGACAGGGGTCCCTTCGGACCGGGGAGCTGTTTTTT. Translating gives CASSAGQGSLRTGELFF.

V and J are TRBV6-2 or TRBV6-3 and TRBJ2-7; 11 bases align to TRBD1. After removal of 4 bases from V and 4 bases from J, the junction contained 9 bases not matched to a gene. Germline CDR1 is MNHEY and CDR2 is SVGEGT. The CDR3 loop spans 16 amino acids. The CDR3 spells CASSFAGQGAAYEQYF. CDR3 DNA: TGTGCCAGCAGTTTCGCCGGACAGGGGGCAGCATACGAGCAGTACTTC.

The rearrangement links TRBV18 to TRBJ1-2; D possibly corresponds to TRBD1 (6 bases). Trimming shortened V by 4 bases and J by 4 bases, and 13 bases separated the two germline ends. Germline V gene data show CDR1 as KGHSH and CDR2 as LQKENI. CDR3 size: 14 residues. CDR3 nucleotides: TGTGCCAGCTCACTGGACAGACCCCCCTATGGCTACACCTTC. Translation: CASSLDRPPYGYTF.